Described below is a single T cell receptor beta chain sequence and its context. Germline assignment: CDR1 SGHRS and CDR2 YFSETQ. The CDR3 runs to 13 residues. V was cut by 3 bases and J by 3 bases, with 9 bases left in between. This sample stems from a study of control samples from healthy donors and cancer patients. Libraries were prepared by immunoSEQ multiplex PCR; TCRdb keeps only in-frame clonotypes and omits some of them. In the table there are 150,000 or so clones, 85% to 95% of which are singletons. The sample consisted of blood. The receptor was derived from a woman in her fifties or sixties in good health. The rearrangement joins TRBV5-1 to TRBJ1-1; no reliable D call. This chain's CDR3 is CASSSPLDTEAFF. The CDR3 DNA reads as TGCGCCAGCAGCTCCCCTTTGGACACTGAAGCTTTCTTT.